Shown below are 15 T cell receptor beta chains from a single sample sequenced in a study of blood T cell repertoires in COVID-19. Generated by immunoSEQ multiplex PCR, the TCRdb table keeps only in-frame clones and is missing some. The data hold a few hundred thousand clones, with around 90% observed a single time. Sequencing was done on a sample of PBMCs or T cells enriched from blood (not recorded which). Every receptor here comes from a woman aged 18-29 years who had recovered from COVID-19.

The chain employs TRBV19 and TRBJ1-1; perhaps TRBD1 as D (6 bases). Trimming pared 5 bases from V and 4 bases from J, leaving 20 bases between. The CDR3 spans 16 residues. Germline values: CDR1 LNHDA, CDR2 SQIVND (reference sequence). CDR3 region: CASSPTGILVGTEAFF. CDR3 bases: TGTGCCAGTAGTCCTACAGGGATCCTCGTCGGCACTGAAGCTTTCTTT.

The rearrangement links TRBV5-1 to TRBJ2-3; TRBD2 aligns across 15 bases. The CDR3 spans 17 residues. The V and J ends lost 3 bases and 3 bases, in that order; junction bases with no gene match: 5. Per the germline V gene, CDR1 is SGHRS and CDR2 is YFSETQ. Here the CDR3 DNA reads TGCGCCAGCAGCTGGGGGACTAGCGGGGGGCCAACAGATACGCAGTATTTT. Its translation is CASSWGTSGGPTDTQYF.

The chain joins TRBV28 to TRBJ2-5, with D possibly matching TRBD1 (6 bases). The CDR3 is 16 amino acids. Looked up from germline, CDR1 is MDHEN and CDR2 is SYDVKM. Trimming cost V 7 bases and J 4 bases, with 22 bases left between them. In DNA, the CDR3 is TGTGCCAGCACCCCCCACCAGGGGAGAGGGCTAGAGACCCAGTACTTC. Translated, it gives CASTPHQGRGLETQYF.

V and J are TRBV15 and TRBJ1-5; no definite D call. V was pared by 3 bases and J by 2 bases, with 11 bases between. Germline V gene sequence: CDR1 LNHNV, CDR2 YYDKDF (reference sequence). This CDR3 region has 15 residues. CDR3 nucleotides: TGTGCCACCAGCAGCTTAGGGCGGGGCAATCAGCCCCAGCATTTT. Translation gives CATSSLGRGNQPQHF.

This clone was seen only once. CDR3 sequence: CASSLLSEVKGNTIYF. The CDR3 bases are TGTGCCAGCAGCTTACTGTCAGAAGTTAAGGGAAACACCATATATTTT. The gene calls are TRBV7-2 and TRBJ1-3; D unclear. The V and J ends lost 2 bases and 4 bases respectively, with 15 bases between them. Germline lookup yields CDR1 SGHTA and CDR2 FQGNSA. This CDR3 contains 16 residues.

V usage is TRBV10-1 and J usage is TRBJ2-3; D might be TRBD1 (6 bases). Per the germline V gene, CDR1 is WNHNN and CDR2 is SYGVQD (reference sequence). The CDR3 contains 13 residues. V shed 4 bases and J shed 8 bases, with 13 bases lying between them. CDR3: CASSVTGSGTQYF. As DNA, the CDR3 is TGCGCCAGCAGTGTTACAGGGAGTGGTACGCAGTATTTT.

The chain has TRBV6-6 and TRBJ1-3; D perhaps matches TRBD1 (5 bases). The V end was cut by 8 bases, the J end by 0 bases, with 8 bases between. Germline CDR1 reads MNHNY; CDR2 reads SVGAGI (reference sequence). The CDR3 contains 13 residues. The CDR3 nucleotides read TGTGCCAGCGACAGTACCTCTGGAAACACCATATATTTT. Amino acid sequence: CASDSTSGNTIYF.

The chain combines TRBV4-1 with TRBJ2-3; no definite D call. V was cut by 4 bases and J by 2 bases, with 10 bases left in between. The CDR3 runs 14 residues. Germline CDR1 is MGHRA and CDR2 is YSYEKL. The CDR3 loop reads CASSLESFTDTQYF. CDR3 in DNA: TGCGCCAGCAGCCTTGAGTCTTTCACAGATACGCAGTATTTT.

This chain joins TRBV11-2 and TRBJ2-1; 12 positions match TRBD2. Germline CDR1 SGHAT, CDR2 FQNNGV. The CDR3 runs 16 residues. V lost 1 base, J lost 8 bases, and 6 bases stayed unmatched. The CDR3 reads CASSLVGLAGYHEQFF. Written as DNA, the CDR3 is TGTGCCAGCAGCTTAGTTGGACTAGCGGGGTACCATGAGCAGTTCTTC.

The chain links TRBV24-1 to TRBJ2-1; tentatively, D is TRBD1 (6 bases). Trimming shortened V by 4 bases and J by 16 bases, and 19 bases separated the two germline ends. CDR1 and CDR2 (germline): KGHDR, SFDVKD. CDR3 length: 13 residues. The CDR3 reads CATSDRDTDRHFF. The CDR3 coding sequence is TGTGCCACCAGTGACCGGGACACCGATCGTCATTTCTTC.

The chain recombines TRBV7-2 with TRBJ2-5; TRBD1 aligns across 10 bases. Germline CDR1 SGHTA, CDR2 FQGNSA. Trimming cost V 5 bases and J 2 bases; bases outside gene matches: 5. The CDR3 extends over 15 amino acids. The CDR3 region has the DNA TGTGCCAGCAGCCGGGGACAGGGGTTTCAAGAGACCCAGTACTTC. This codes for CASSRGQGFQETQYF.

The sample holds one count of this clone. The gene calls are TRBV5-4 and TRBJ2-1, with 9 bases aligning to TRBD2. Trimming removed 4 bases from V and 3 bases from J; junction bases left unmatched: 17. The CDR3 is 19 residues long. Germline V gene sequence: CDR1 SGHNT, CDR2 YYREEE (reference sequence). CDR3 coding DNA: TGTGCCAGCAGCCCCGGGCTTGCGGGGGGGCCAGGCCTCTACAATGAGCAGTTCTTC. Its translation is CASSPGLAGGPGLYNEQFF. Full variable domain (rest looked up from reference TRBV5-4 and TRBJ2-1): ETGVTQSPTHLIKTRGQQVTLRCSSQSGHNTVSWYQQALGQGPQFIFQYYREEENGRGNFPPRFSGLQFPNYSSELNVNALELDDSALYLCASSPGLAGGPGLYNEQFFGPGTRLTVL.

The V gene is TRBV5-1, the J gene TRBJ1-1; TRBD1 might be the D (5 bases). V was cut by 0 bases and J by 5 bases, with 8 bases left in between. The CDR3 is made up of 13 amino acids. The germline gives CDR1 SGHRS, CDR2 YFSETQ. DNA for the CDR3: TGCGCCAGCAGCTTGGACAGGACGACTGAAGCTTTCTTT. Translation gives CASSLDRTTEAFF. Variable domain in full (rest from reference TRBV5-1 and TRBJ1-1): KAGVTQTPRYLIKTRGQQVTLSCSPISGHRSVSWYQQTPGQGLQFLFEYFSETQRNKGNFPGRFSGRQFSNSRSEMNVSTLELGDSALYLCASSLDRTTEAFFGQGTRLTVV.

The chain joins TRBV2 to TRBJ2-7; 8 nucleotides align to TRBD1. The junction had 6 bases not matched to a gene; V was cut back by 7 bases and J by 4 bases. Germline V CDR1 and CDR2: SNHLY, FYNNEI. The CDR3 sequence is 13 residues long. The CDR3 nucleotides are TGTGCCAGCATACGGACAGGGTATTACGAGCAGTACTTC. Its protein is CASIRTGYYEQYF. Looking up the rest from reference TRBV2 and TRBJ2-7 gives the full variable domain: EPEVTQTPSHQVTQMGQEVILRCVPISNHLYFYWYRQILGQKVEFLVSFYNNEISEKSEIFDDQFSVERPDGSNFTLKIRSTKLEDSAMYFCASIRTGYYEQYFGPGTRLTVT.

The V call is TRBV19, the J call TRBJ1-2; D call uncertain. Trimming shortened V by 5 bases and J by 4 bases, and 8 bases separated the two germline ends. CDR1 is LNHDA and CDR2 is SQIVND in the germline V gene (reference sequence). The length of the CDR3 is 12 residues. CDR3 coding DNA: TGTGCCAGTAGTGAGGCGGCCTATGGCTACACCTTC. Amino acids: CASSEAAYGYTF.